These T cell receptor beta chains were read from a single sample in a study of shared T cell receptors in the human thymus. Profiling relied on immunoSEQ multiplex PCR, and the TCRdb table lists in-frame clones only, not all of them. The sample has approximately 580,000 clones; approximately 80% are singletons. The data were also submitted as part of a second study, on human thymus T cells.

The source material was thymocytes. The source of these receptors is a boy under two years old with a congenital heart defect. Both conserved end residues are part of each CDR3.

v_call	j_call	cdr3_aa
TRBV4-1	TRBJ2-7	CASSQDRGRNYEQYF
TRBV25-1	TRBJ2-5	CASSDSSLVGTQYF
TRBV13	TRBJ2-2	CASSTPGQGFRLAGVSTGELFF
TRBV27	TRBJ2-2	CASSLGRRGSTGELFF
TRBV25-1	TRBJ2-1	CASTGRGLAGRGNEQFF
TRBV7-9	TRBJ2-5	CASSRWLSGREETQYF
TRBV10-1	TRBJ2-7	CATSRGLAGGPTYEQYF
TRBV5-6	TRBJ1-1	CASSPAEGGNAEAFF
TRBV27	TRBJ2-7	CASSLAGGHEQYF
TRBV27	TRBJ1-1	CASRVPGQRNTEAFF
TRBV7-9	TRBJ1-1	CASIPGQGNTEAFF
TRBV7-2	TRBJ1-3	CASSRDRRLSSGNTIYF
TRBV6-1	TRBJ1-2	CASRNRNPSGYTF
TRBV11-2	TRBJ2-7	CASSLDPYEQYF
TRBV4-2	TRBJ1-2	CASSQDPTGGGYTF
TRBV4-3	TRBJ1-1	CASSQVKGVRNTEAFF
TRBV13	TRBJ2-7	CASSPPLLAANYEQYF
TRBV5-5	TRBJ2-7	CASSSQKTSGSYEQYF
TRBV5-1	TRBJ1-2	CASSSVPGQGMGYTF
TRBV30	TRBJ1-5	CAWSAGRRRSNQPQHF